Listed below are T cell receptor beta chains from one sample, sequenced in a study of a mutant IDH1 vaccine in newly diagnosed glioma. Generated by immunoSEQ multiplex PCR, the TCRdb table keeps only in-frame clones and is missing some. Of under 45,000 clones in the sample, 65% to 85% were seen once. No antigens are known for them. The source material was PBMCs, sampled from a glioma patient whose treatment included an IDH1 peptide vaccine. Source of these receptors: a woman between 18 and 29 years old with glioma. Some clones in this sample may be carry-over from other donors' samples. The CDR3 runs from the conserved cysteine through the conserved F or W. A D gene is named only where the DNA matches it firmly. Size is omitted from some rows. Given values are once, few, many or a class for expanded clones.

J gene: TRBJ2-7
D gene: TRBD1
V gene: TRBV4-3
clone size: .
CDR3 DNA: TGCGCCAGCAGCCAGACAGGGGGATCGACCTACGAGCAGTACTTC
CDR3 protein: CASSQTGGSTYEQYF

J gene: TRBJ2-7
D gene: .
V gene: TRBV4-1
clone size: .
CDR3 DNA: TGCGCCAGCAGCCAAGAAGAATATTCCTCCTACGAGCAGTACTTC
CDR3 protein: CASSQEEYSSYEQYF

J gene: TRBJ1-1
D gene: .
V gene: TRBV7-8
clone size: .
CDR3 DNA: TGTGCCAGCAGCTTCGGGACTTTCACTGAAGCTTTCTTT
CDR3 protein: CASSFGTFTEAFF

J gene: TRBJ1-2
D gene: .
V gene: TRBV20-1
clone size: .
CDR3 DNA: TGCAGTGCTAGAGAACAGGGCTACACCTTC
CDR3 protein: CSAREQGYTF

J gene: TRBJ2-7
D gene: .
V gene: TRBV7-9
clone size: .
CDR3 DNA: TGTGCCAGCAGCCCCCGAGAGGTTGGGTTCTACGAGCAGTACTTC
CDR3 protein: CASSPREVGFYEQYF

J gene: TRBJ1-5
D gene: TRBD1
V gene: TRBV7-9
clone size: once
CDR3 DNA: TGTGCCAGCAGCCCGGACAGGGAGCGCAATCAGCCCCAGCATTTT
CDR3 protein: CASSPDRERNQPQHF

J gene: TRBJ2-5
D gene: .
V gene: TRBV28
clone size: .
CDR3 DNA: TGTGCCAGCAGTTTGGGGTCACCACCTAGGATACAAGAGACCCAGTACTTC
CDR3 protein: CASSLGSPPRIQETQYF

J gene: TRBJ2-1
D gene: TRBD1
V gene: TRBV4-3
clone size: once
CDR3 DNA: TGCGCCAGCAGCCCATGGACAGGGCAGGTTGAGCAGTTCTTC
CDR3 protein: CASSPWTGQVEQFF

J gene: TRBJ1-1
D gene: .
V gene: TRBV9
clone size: .
CDR3 DNA: TGTGCCAGCAGCGCGTTGGGAGTTAACACTGAAGCTTTCTTT
CDR3 protein: CASSALGVNTEAFF

J gene: TRBJ1-6
D gene: .
V gene: TRBV19
clone size: .
CDR3 DNA: TGTGCCAGTACCCTCGGGCAGCCGAATTATAATTCACCCCTCCACTTT
CDR3 protein: CASTLGQPNYNSPLHF

J gene: TRBJ1-5
D gene: TRBD1
V gene: TRBV9
clone size: .
CDR3 DNA: TGTGCCAGCAGCCGGACAGGGGGGAATCAGCCCCAGCATTTT
CDR3 protein: CASSRTGGNQPQHF

J gene: TRBJ1-2
D gene: .
V gene: TRBV18
clone size: .
CDR3 DNA: TGTGCCAGCTCAGAGGGACTTTCTAACTATGGCTACACCTTC
CDR3 protein: CASSEGLSNYGYTF